The next 30 T cell receptor beta chains were all read from a single sample in a study of shared clonotypes between healthy human individuals. TCRdb's table, derived via immunoSEQ multiplex PCR, lists solely in-frame clones and lacks some. The data hold around 1.9 million clones, with about 93% observed a single time. As defined, naive CD8 cells were CD45RO-negative and positively selected for CCR7, with terminally differentiated effector memory CD45RA+ cells excluded. The material sequenced was naive CD8+ T cells from PBMCs. These receptors all come from a man between 18 and 29 years old in good health. Some clones in this sample may be carry-over from other donors' samples.

The rearrangement uses TRBV5-4 and TRBJ1-1; maybe TRBD1 (6 bases). Trimming took off 4 bases at V and 5 bases at J, with 12 bases between the two ends. The CDR3 is made up of 13 amino acids. Germline CDR1 SGHNT, CDR2 YYREEE (reference sequence). The CDR3 loop is CASSGQGLTEAFF. CDR3 nucleotide sequence: TGTGCCAGCAGCGGGCAGGGGCTAACTGAAGCTTTCTTT. Using reference TRBV5-4 and TRBJ1-1 for the parts outside the CDR3, the full variable domain is ETGVTQSPTHLIKTRGQQVTLRCSSQSGHNTVSWYQQALGQGPQFIFQYYREEENGRGNFPPRFSGLQFPNYSSELNVNALELDDSALYLCASSGQGLTEAFFGQGTRLTVV.

This chain connects TRBV5-4 to TRBJ1-4; 7 bases match TRBD1. There are 14 residues in the CDR3. The germline V gene encodes CDR1 SGHNT and CDR2 YYREEE (reference sequence). V shed 3 bases, J shed 7 bases, and the junction held 6 bases outside the gene matches. In DNA form, the CDR3 reads TGTGCCAGCAGCTACAGGGGTACCGGTGAAAAACTGTTTTTT. Translating it yields CASSYRGTGEKLFF.

The V gene is TRBV7-9, the J gene TRBJ2-7; no clear D gene. This CDR3 comprises 12 residues. Germline V lookup: CDR1 SEHNR, CDR2 FQNEAQ (reference sequence). V dropped 5 bases and J dropped 7 bases, with 12 bases sitting between them. The chain's CDR3 is CASSPSLREQYF. The CDR3 DNA reads as TGTGCCAGCAGCCCCTCTTTAAGAGAGCAGTACTTC. The whole variable domain, remainder taken from reference TRBV7-9 and TRBJ2-7, is DTGVSQNPRHKITKRGQNVTFRCDPISEHNRLYWYRQTLGQGPEFLTYFQNEAQLEKSRLLSDRFSAERPKGSFSTLEIQRTEQGDSAMYLCASSPSLREQYFGPGTRLTVT.

This clone came up once. The chain is built from TRBV5-6 and TRBJ2-7; TRBD2 matches at 7 bases. The junction had 4 bases not matched to a gene; V was cut back by 1 base and J by 3 bases. Germline-derived CDR1 and CDR2 are SGHDT and YYEEEE. The CDR3 consists of 14 residues. Here the CDR3 DNA reads TGTGCCAGCAGCTTGCGATCGGGAGGCTACGAGCAGTACTTC. Translation gives CASSLRSGGYEQYF.

In nucleotides, the CDR3 is TGTGCCAGCAGCTCGGGACGTCCAGATACGCAGTATTTT. Protein product: CASSSGRPDTQYF. This rearrangement joins TRBV7-3 to TRBJ2-3; D assignment may be TRBD1 or TRBD2 (5 bases each). Germline V lookup: CDR1 SGHTA, CDR2 FQGTGA. Trimming removed 4 bases from V and 4 bases from J, with 9 bases in between. CDR3 length: 13 amino acids.

CDR3 in DNA: TGTGCCAGCACTCTGACAGGGGGCCCTTACACCGGGGAGCTGTTTTTT. Translating it yields CASTLTGGPYTGELFF. The chain links TRBV28 to TRBJ2-2; 10 bases match TRBD1. The V gene's germline CDR1 is MDHEN and CDR2 SYDVKM. The J segment lost 3 bases and the V segment lost 7 bases, leaving 8 bases of the junction unmatched. This CDR3 has 16 residues.

This chain connects TRBV15 to TRBJ2-1, with D hard to call. This CDR3 has 17 amino acids. V was clipped by 3 bases and J by 5 bases, with 20 bases between them. Germline CDR1 is LNHNV and CDR2 is YYDKDF (reference sequence). The CDR3 DNA follows: TGTGCCACCAGCAGCCTAATCTACCACCCCTCGGACAATGAGCAGTTCTTC. It is translated as CATSSLIYHPSDNEQFF.

This chain joins TRBV27 and TRBJ1-5, with a tentative D call TRBD1 (5 bases). Germline V gives CDR1 MNHEY, CDR2 SMNVEV (reference sequence). Trimming shortened V by 4 bases and J by 1 base, and 17 bases separated the two germline ends. CDR3 length equals 17 residues. The CDR3 DNA sequence: TGTGCCAGCAGTTGGGGCGGGCAGGCTTTAAGCAATCAGCCCCAGCATTTT. Encoded protein: CASSWGGQALSNQPQHF.

V usage is TRBV7-9 and J usage is TRBJ1-2, with D uncertain. Per germline, CDR1 SEHNR and CDR2 FQNEAQ (reference sequence). The CDR3 spans 15 residues. With 8 bases removed from V and 4 bases from J, the gap between germline ends came to 20 bases. CDR3 protein: CASYPRTASAYGYTF. The CDR3 coding sequence is TGTGCCAGCTATCCCCGGACGGCCTCTGCCTATGGCTACACCTTC.

In the case of this clone: The sample contains more than one DNA sequence encoding this CDR3. This sequence joins TRBV27 and TRBJ1-1; no clear D gene. The V gene's germline CDR1 is MNHEY and CDR2 SMNVEV (reference sequence). V lost 4 bases and J lost 6, with 9 bases in between. This CDR3 comprises 12 residues. The CDR3 sequence is CASSSGGAEAFF. Written as DNA, the CDR3 is TGTGCCAGCAGTTCGGGCGGGGCTGAAGCTTTCTTT.

CDR3 protein: CASSLTVWAEYGYTF. The CDR3 coding sequence is TGTGCCAGCAGCTTGACCGTGTGGGCAGAGTATGGCTACACCTTC. This rearrangement joins TRBV5-6 to TRBJ1-2; D gene uncertain. Germline loops: CDR1 SGHDT, CDR2 YYEEEE. Trimming left V 1 base short and J 5 bases short, with 15 bases between. The length of the CDR3 is 15 residues. Filled out from reference TRBV5-6 and TRBJ1-2, the complete variable domain reads DAGVTQSPTHLIKTRGQQVTLRCSPKSGHDTVSWYQQALGQGPQFIFQYYEEEERQRGNFPDRFSGHQFPNYSSELNVNALLLGDSALYLCASSLTVWAEYGYTFGSGTRLTVV.

The V call is TRBV27, the J call TRBJ2-7; D gene ambiguous. V lost 3 bases and J lost 2, with 11 bases in between. The germline V gene has CDR1 MNHEY and CDR2 SMNVEV (reference sequence). The CDR3 is 14 amino acids. In nucleotides, the CDR3 is TGTGCCAGCAGTTTCAAATACAGCACCTACGAGCAGTACTTC. Protein: CASSFKYSTYEQYF.

The rearrangement joins TRBV7-3 to TRBJ2-7, with D maybe TRBD2 (5 bases). Germline V gene lookup returns CDR1 SGHTA and CDR2 FQGTGA. V lost 5 bases and J 0 bases, leaving 20 bases between the germline ends. The CDR3 has 17 amino acids. CDR3 bases: TGTGCCAGCAGCCCCTCCGGCGAGAGGGCCCTCTCCTACGAGCAGTACTTC. As protein: CASSPSGERALSYEQYF.

The chain combines TRBV6-1 with TRBJ2-7, with D perhaps TRBD2 (7 bases). CDR3 length: 16 residues. The V end was cut by 3 bases, the J end by 5 bases, with 20 bases between. Looked up from germline, CDR1 is MNHNS and CDR2 is SASEGT. CDR3 loop: CASSERGGPGFHEQYF. As DNA, the CDR3 is TGTGCCAGCAGTGAGAGGGGGGGACCGGGTTTTCACGAGCAGTACTTC.

This clone was observed a single time. CDR3 sequence reads: CALGLAGPGGETQYF. The DNA for the CDR3 is TGTGCCCTAGGGCTAGCGGGGCCAGGGGGAGAGACCCAGTACTTC. The chain combines TRBV11-1 with TRBJ2-5; TRBD2 matches at 9 bases. Per germline, CDR1 SGHAT and CDR2 FQDESV (reference sequence). The CDR3 contains 15 residues. With V trimmed by 11 bases and J by 4 bases, 14 bases remained unmatched. The full variable domain, completed using reference TRBV11-1 and TRBJ2-5, is EAEVAQSPRYKITEKSQAVAFWCDPISGHATLYWYRQILGQGPELLVQFQDESVVDDSQLPKDRFSAERLKGVDSTLKIQPAELGDSAMYLCALGLAGPGGETQYFGPGTRLLVL.

Worth noting for this clone: The same CDR3 also results from other DNA sequences found in this sample. The V call is TRBV28, the J call TRBJ2-7, with D possibly being TRBD1 (5 bases). CDR3 length equals 13 residues. CDR1 and CDR2 from the germline V gene are MDHEN and SYDVKM. V lost 2 bases and J lost 5, with 10 bases in between. The CDR3 is CASSLRGLHEQYF. The CDR3 nucleotides read TGTGCCAGCAGTTTAAGGGGTCTCCACGAGCAGTACTTC.

The chain couples TRBV28 to TRBJ2-3, with D perhaps given as TRBD1 or TRBD2 (5 bases each). Trimming took off 4 bases at V and 4 bases at J, with 21 bases between the two ends. Germline V gene data show CDR1 as MDHEN and CDR2 as SYDVKM. The CDR3 consists of 17 residues. The CDR3 protein is CASSSPRLAVGADTQYF. CDR3 bases: TGTGCCAGCAGTTCCCCTCGGCTAGCCGTGGGGGCAGATACGCAGTATTTT.

The rearrangement uses TRBV28 and TRBJ1-2; possibly TRBD1 for D (6 bases). Trimming took 5 bases from V and 3 from J, leaving 19 bases between them. In germline, CDR1 is MDHEN, CDR2 SYDVKM. This CDR3 is 16 amino acids long. CDR3 nucleotide sequence: TGTGCCAGCAGTGCGGTTGCAGGGGAGGGCGACTATGGCTACACCTTC. Protein sequence: CASSAVAGEGDYGYTF.

The V call is TRBV11-2, the J call TRBJ2-7, with 8 bases aligning to TRBD2. Per the germline V gene, CDR1 is SGHAT and CDR2 is FQNNGV. Trimming removed 6 bases from V and 3 bases from J; junction bases left unmatched: 7. The CDR3 totals 14 residues. Written as DNA, the CDR3 is TGTGCCAGCAGTTTACCTAGCGGGTTCTACGAGCAGTACTTC. This codes for CASSLPSGFYEQYF.

The chain combines TRBV27 with TRBJ1-1; no clear D gene. CDR3 length: 14 amino acids. CDR1 is MNHEY and CDR2 is SMNVEV in the germline V gene (reference sequence). V lost 7 bases, J lost 9 bases, and 21 bases lay in between. CDR3: CASISFGGVQKAFF. As DNA, the CDR3 is TGTGCCAGCATTAGTTTTGGCGGGGTCCAAAAAGCTTTCTTT.

This clone was counted a single time. The rearrangement joins TRBV29-1 to TRBJ2-2; 7 bases are shared with TRBD2. With V trimmed by 5 bases and J by 1 base, 1 base remained unmatched. The CDR3 length is 13 residues. Germline CDR1 reads SQVTM; CDR2 reads ANQGSEA. This CDR3 is CSVKRGNTGELFF. DNA of the CDR3: TGCAGCGTTAAGCGGGGGAACACCGGGGAGCTGTTTTTT.

On this clone itself: It is unclear where the CDR3 begins or ends on the DNA, so no DNA is shown, and the CDR3 is as TCRdb lists it. The genes are TRBV5-6 and TRBJ2-2; the DNA was not used to check the table's D call, TRBD2. The CDR3 extends over 15 residues, inclusive of both ends. Germline V gives CDR1 SGHDT, CDR2 YYEEEE. CDR3 loop: CASSFGSGVPGELFF.

The rearrangement uses TRBV28 and TRBJ1-1; D unresolved. Germline CDR1 and CDR2: MDHEN and SYDVKM. V lost 8 bases to trimming and J lost 1 base, with 8 bases between them. The CDR3 is made up of 12 amino acids. CDR3 region: CASPVKNTEAFF. CDR3 nucleotides: TGTGCCAGCCCGGTGAAGAACACTGAAGCTTTCTTT.

V usage is TRBV4-1 and J usage is TRBJ2-1; D is ambiguous. The ends were cut back, 3 bases at V and 9 bases at J, with 3 bases in the middle. This CDR3 region has 10 residues. Germline V gives CDR1 MGHRA, CDR2 YSYEKL. Here the CDR3 reads CASSQGEQFF. CDR3 nucleotides: TGCGCCAGCAGCCAGGGTGAGCAGTTCTTC.

Details on this clone: Other DNA sequences from this sample encode an identical CDR3 as well. The genes are TRBV9 and TRBJ1-1; D call uncertain. This CDR3 region has 12 residues. Trimming stripped 0 bases from V and 7 bases from J, with 7 bases between. The germline gives CDR1 SGDLS, CDR2 YYNGEE. CDR3 nucleotide sequence: TGTGCCAGCAGCGTAGCTGAGGGTGAAGCTTTCTTT. Its translation is CASSVAEGEAFF.

CDR3 in DNA: TGCGCCAGCAGCCAACGGCGGGGCAATCAGCCCCAGCATTTT. Its protein product is CASSQRRGNQPQHF. The rearrangement uses TRBV4-1 and TRBJ1-5; D call uncertain. CDR3 length: 14 amino acids. The V end lost 2 bases, the J end lost 2 bases, and 7 bases lay between the germline ends. Germline V gene sequence: CDR1 MGHRA, CDR2 YSYEKL.

The chain uses TRBV2 and TRBJ1-1, with D perhaps TRBD1 (6 bases). The CDR3 spans 14 residues. With 6 bases removed from V and 7 bases from J, the gap between germline ends came to 18 bases. Germline CDR1 reads SNHLY; CDR2 reads FYNNEI. In DNA form, the CDR3 reads TGTGCCAGCAGAGGATATGGACAGTTCTTTGAAGCTTTCTTT. Protein product: CASRGYGQFFEAFF. The variable domain in full, completed from reference TRBV2 and TRBJ1-1, reads EPEVTQTPSHQVTQMGQEVILRCVPISNHLYFYWYRQILGQKVEFLVSFYNNEISEKSEIFDDQFSVERPDGSNFTLKIRSTKLEDSAMYFCASRGYGQFFEAFFGQGTRLTVV.

This rearrangement joins TRBV5-4 to TRBJ2-3; D is perhaps TRBD2 (6 bases). This CDR3 is built from 19 residues. Deletions cut 4 bases from V and 1 base from J, with 25 bases between. Germline CDR1 is SGHNT and CDR2 is YYREEE (reference sequence). CDR3 sequence reads: CASSPEGSPDWMGTDTQYF. CDR3 sequence (DNA): TGTGCCAGCAGCCCGGAGGGGAGCCCTGACTGGATGGGCACAGATACGCAGTATTTT.

V is TRBV7-6 and J is TRBJ1-2; no reliable D call. The V end lost 5 bases, the J end lost 5 bases, and 18 bases lay between the germline ends. Germline CDR1 and CDR2: SGHVS and FNYEAQ. The CDR3 extends over 15 amino acids. DNA for the CDR3: TGTGCCAGCAGCCCTCGGCCCAGGAGCCGTTATGGCTACACCTTC. It encodes CASSPRPRSRYGYTF.

Here the CDR3 reads CASSSPGVWTGELFF. The CDR3 bases are TGTGCCAGTAGTTCCCCGGGGGTGTGGACCGGGGAGCTGTTTTTT. The chain recombines TRBV19 with TRBJ2-2, with D maybe TRBD2 (6 bases). CDR1 and CDR2 from the germline V gene are LNHDA and SQIVND (reference sequence). The CDR3 covers 15 residues. The ends were cut back, 5 bases at V and 5 bases at J, with 15 bases in the middle. Complete variable domain (other parts from reference TRBV19 and TRBJ2-2): DGGITQSPKYLFRKEGQNVTLSCEQNLNHDAMYWYRQDPGQGLRLIYYSQIVNDFQKGDIAEGYSVSREKKESFPLTVTSAQKNPTAFYLCASSSPGVWTGELFFGEGSRLTVL.